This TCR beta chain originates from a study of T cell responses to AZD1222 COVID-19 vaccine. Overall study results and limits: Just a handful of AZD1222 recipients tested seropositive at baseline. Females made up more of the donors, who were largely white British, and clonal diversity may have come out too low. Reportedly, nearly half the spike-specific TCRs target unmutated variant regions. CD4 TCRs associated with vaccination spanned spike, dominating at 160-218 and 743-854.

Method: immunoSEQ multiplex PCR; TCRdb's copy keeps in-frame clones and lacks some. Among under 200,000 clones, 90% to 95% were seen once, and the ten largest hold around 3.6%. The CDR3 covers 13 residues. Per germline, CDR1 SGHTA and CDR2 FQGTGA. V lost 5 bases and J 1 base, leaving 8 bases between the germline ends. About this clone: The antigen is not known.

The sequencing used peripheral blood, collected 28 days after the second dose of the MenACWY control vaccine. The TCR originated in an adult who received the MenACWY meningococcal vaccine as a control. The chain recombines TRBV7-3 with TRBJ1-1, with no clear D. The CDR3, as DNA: TGTGCCAGCAGCACGGGTCCGAACACTGAAGCTTTCTTT. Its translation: CASSTGPNTEAFF. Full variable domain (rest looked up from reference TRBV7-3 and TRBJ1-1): GAGVSQTPSNKVTEKGKYVELRCDPISGHTALYWYRQSLGQGPEFLIYFQGTGAADDSGLPNDRFFAVRPEGSVSTLKIQRTERGDSAVYLCASSTGPNTEAFFGQGTRLTVV.